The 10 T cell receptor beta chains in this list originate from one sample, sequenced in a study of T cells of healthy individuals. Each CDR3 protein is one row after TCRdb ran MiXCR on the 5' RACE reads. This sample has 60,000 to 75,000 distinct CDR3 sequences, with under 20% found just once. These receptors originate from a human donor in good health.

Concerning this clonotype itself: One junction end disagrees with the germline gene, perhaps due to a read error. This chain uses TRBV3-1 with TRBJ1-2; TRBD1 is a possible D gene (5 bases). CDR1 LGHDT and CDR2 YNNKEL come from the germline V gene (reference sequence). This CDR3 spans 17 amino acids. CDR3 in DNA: TGTGCCAGCAGCCAATCCGAACTGGGGACCAGGAACTATGGCTACAACTTC. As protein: CASSQSELGTRNYGYNF.

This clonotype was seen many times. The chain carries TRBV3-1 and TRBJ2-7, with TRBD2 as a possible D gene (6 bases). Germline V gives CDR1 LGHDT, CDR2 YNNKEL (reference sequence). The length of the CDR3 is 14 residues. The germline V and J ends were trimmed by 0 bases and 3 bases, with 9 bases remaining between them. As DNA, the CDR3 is TGTGCCAGCAGCCAAGACCCCGGGAGCTACGAGCAGTACTTC. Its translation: CASSQDPGSYEQYF.

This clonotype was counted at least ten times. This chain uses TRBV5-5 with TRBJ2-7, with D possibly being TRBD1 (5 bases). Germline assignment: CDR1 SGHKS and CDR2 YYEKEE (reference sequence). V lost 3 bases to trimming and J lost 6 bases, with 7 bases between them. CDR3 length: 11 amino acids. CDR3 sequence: CASSSGSEQYF. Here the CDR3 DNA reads TGTGCCAGCAGCTCAGGGTCCGAGCAGTACTTC.

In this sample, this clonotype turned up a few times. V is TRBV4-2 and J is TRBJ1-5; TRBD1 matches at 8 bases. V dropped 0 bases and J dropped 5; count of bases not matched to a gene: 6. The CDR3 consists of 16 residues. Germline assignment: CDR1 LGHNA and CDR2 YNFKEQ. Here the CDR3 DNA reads TGTGCCAGCAGCCAAGAAGGACAGGGATGGGATCAGCCCCAGCATTTT. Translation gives CASSQEGQGWDQPQHF.

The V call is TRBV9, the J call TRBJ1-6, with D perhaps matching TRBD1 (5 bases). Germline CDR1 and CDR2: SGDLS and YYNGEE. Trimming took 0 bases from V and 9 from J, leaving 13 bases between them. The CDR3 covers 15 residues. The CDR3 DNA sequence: TGTGCCAGCAGCGTAGACGCTGGGGGAGGTTCACCCCTCCACTTT. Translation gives CASSVDAGGGSPLHF.

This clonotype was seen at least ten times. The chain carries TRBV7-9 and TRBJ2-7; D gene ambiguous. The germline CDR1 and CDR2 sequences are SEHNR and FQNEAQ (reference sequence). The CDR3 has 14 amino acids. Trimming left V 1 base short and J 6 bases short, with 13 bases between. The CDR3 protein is CASSLVLSGVEQYF. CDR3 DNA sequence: TGTGCCAGCAGCTTAGTCCTGTCGGGCGTCGAGCAGTACTTC.

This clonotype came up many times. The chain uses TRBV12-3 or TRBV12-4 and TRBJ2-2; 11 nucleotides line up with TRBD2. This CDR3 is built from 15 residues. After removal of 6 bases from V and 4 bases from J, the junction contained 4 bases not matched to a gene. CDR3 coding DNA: TGTGCCAGCAGCTCCGGACTAGCGGGCACCGGGGAGCTGTTTTTT. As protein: CASSSGLAGTGELFF.

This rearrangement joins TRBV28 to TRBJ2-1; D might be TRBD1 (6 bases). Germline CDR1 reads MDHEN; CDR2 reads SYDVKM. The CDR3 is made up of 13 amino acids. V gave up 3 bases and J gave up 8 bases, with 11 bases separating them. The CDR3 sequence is CASSFLSGDEQFF. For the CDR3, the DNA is TGTGCCAGCAGTTTCTTATCAGGGGATGAGCAGTTCTTC.

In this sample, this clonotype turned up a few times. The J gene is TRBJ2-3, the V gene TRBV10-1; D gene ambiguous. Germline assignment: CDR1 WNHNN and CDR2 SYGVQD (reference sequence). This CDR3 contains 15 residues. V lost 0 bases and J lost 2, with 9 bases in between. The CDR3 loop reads CASSESSHPTDTQYF. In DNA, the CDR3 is TGCGCCAGCAGTGAGTCAAGTCACCCCACAGATACGCAGTATTTT.

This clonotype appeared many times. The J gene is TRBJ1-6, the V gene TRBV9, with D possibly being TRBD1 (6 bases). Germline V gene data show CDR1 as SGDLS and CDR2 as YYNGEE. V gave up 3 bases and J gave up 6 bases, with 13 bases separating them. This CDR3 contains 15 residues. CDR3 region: CASSAEGGSNSPLHF. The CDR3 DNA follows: TGTGCCAGCAGCGCGGAGGGGGGGAGTAATTCACCCCTCCACTTT.